Following are 21 T cell receptor beta chains from one sample sequenced in a study of blood T cell repertoires in COVID-19. The table came from immunoSEQ multiplex PCR; TCRdb's copy has only in-frame clones and leaves some out. The sample records roughly 35,000 clones, about four fifths being singletons. Source material: peripheral blood. Every receptor here comes from a man older than 75 with acute or convalescent COVID-19.

This clone was counted only a few times. The genes are TRBV3-1 (or the pseudogene TRBV3-2) and TRBJ2-1, with TRBD2 identical over 7 bases. The CDR3 has 16 residues. CDR1 LGHDT and CDR2 YNNKEL come from the germline V gene (reference sequence). Germline trimming cut 0 bases from V and 4 bases from J; bases unmatched to any gene: 6. In nucleotides, the CDR3 is TGTGCCAGCAGCCAAGACGGGGCGGGGGTTTACAATGAGCAGTTCTTC. Its protein is CASSQDGAGVYNEQFF.

The genes are TRBV11-3 and TRBJ2-1; tentative D call: TRBD1 (5 bases). Germline V gene sequence: CDR1 SGHNT, CDR2 YENEEA. This CDR3 contains 14 residues. The V end was cut by 5 bases, the J end by 6 bases, with 14 bases between. CDR3 amino acids: CASSRIRGGNEQFF. CDR3 DNA: TGTGCCAGCAGCAGGATTAGGGGTGGCAATGAGCAGTTCTTC. The entire variable domain, with the rest obtained from reference TRBV11-3 and TRBJ2-1, is as follows: EAGVVQSPRYKIIEKKQPVAFWCNPISGHNTLYWYLQNLGQGPELLIRYENEEAVDDSQLPKDRFSAERLKGVDSTLKIQPAELGDSAVYLCASSRIRGGNEQFFGPGTRLTVL.

The V and J genes are TRBV19 and TRBJ2-3; 9 bases are a match to TRBD1. V shed 1 base and J 3 bases; nucleotides not matched to a gene: 2. CDR1 is LNHDA, CDR2 SQIVND, per germline (reference sequence). This CDR3 has 15 amino acids. Written as DNA, the CDR3 is TGTGCCAGTAGTATAGGTGGGACAGGGACAGATACGCAGTATTTT. Translating gives CASSIGGTGTDTQYF.

This chain links TRBV7-2 with TRBJ2-1; tentatively, D is TRBD2 (5 bases). V was trimmed by 6 bases and J by 2 bases, leaving 20 bases between them. The CDR3 consists of 17 residues. Looked up from germline, CDR1 is SGHTA and CDR2 is FQGNSA. CDR3 nucleotides: TGTGCCAGCAGGGGTATACTAGGCTCTTTTACCTACAATGAGCAGTTCTTC. Encoded protein: CASRGILGSFTYNEQFF.

V gene TRBV7-3 combines with J gene TRBJ2-2; 12 nucleotides match TRBD2. The CDR3 totals 15 residues. J was trimmed by 6 bases and V by 10 bases; bases with no gene match: 9. In germline, CDR1 is SGHTA, CDR2 FQGTGA. CDR3 nucleotides: TGTGCCACCTCACTAGCGGGGGGTGGCGCCGGGGAGCTGTTTTTT. This sequence encodes CATSLAGGGAGELFF.

The rearrangement links TRBV10-3 to TRBJ1-1, with D unclear. The germline V gene has CDR1 ENHRY and CDR2 SYGVKD. This CDR3 is built from 15 residues. V lost 0 bases to trimming and J lost 3 bases, with 11 bases between them. CDR3 bases: TGTGCCATCAGTGAGTCCGGGAGCGCTGACACTGAAGCTTTCTTT. Translated: CAISESGSADTEAFF.

The chain carries TRBV24-1 and TRBJ1-1; D is unresolved. Germline CDR1 is KGHDR and CDR2 is SFDVKD. The CDR3 totals 13 residues. With 5 bases removed from V and 2 bases from J, the gap between germline ends came to 8 bases. CDR3 sequence reads: CATSGSGNTEAFF. The CDR3 coding sequence is TGTGCCACCAGTGGAAGCGGAAACACTGAAGCTTTCTTT.

This clone was counted once. The gene calls are TRBV30 and TRBJ1-3; D remains ambiguous. Germline CDR1 is GTSNPN and CDR2 is SVGIG (reference sequence). There are 16 residues in the CDR3. Trimming cost V 5 bases and J 0 bases, with 17 bases left between them. CDR3 DNA: TGTGCCTGGCCCGCCCTCGGTTGCGACTCTGGAAACACCATATATTTT. It translates to CAWPALGCDSGNTIYF.

The chain couples TRBV6-4 to TRBJ2-2; no clear D. Looked up from germline, CDR1 is MRHNA and CDR2 is SNTAGT. Trimming stripped 1 base from V and 6 bases from J, with 3 bases between. The CDR3 is 12 amino acids. This CDR3 reads CASSDLAGELFF. The CDR3 DNA follows: TGTGCCAGCAGTGACTTAGCCGGGGAGCTGTTTTTT.

J is TRBJ1-2 and V is TRBV4-1; 7 bases align to TRBD1. The CDR3 spans 14 residues. Trimming at V came to 0 bases and at J to 7 bases, leaving 5 bases not matched to a gene. Germline CDR1 MGHRA, CDR2 YSYEKL. This chain's CDR3 is CASSQDRGFFGYTF. The CDR3 coding sequence is TGCGCCAGCAGCCAAGACAGGGGGTTCTTTGGCTACACCTTC.

The chain joins TRBV7-2 to TRBJ1-5; the D is unclear. There are 16 residues in the CDR3. Germline assignment: CDR1 SGHTA and CDR2 FQGNSA. V was cut by 4 bases and J by 1 base, with 14 bases left in between. The CDR3, as DNA: TGTGCCAGCAGCTCCTCCCCGAGCATGAGCAATCAGCCCCAGCATTTT. Amino acid sequence: CASSSSPSMSNQPQHF.

The genes are TRBV5-8 and TRBJ1-5; TRBD1 agrees at 7 bases. The CDR3 runs 15 residues. The ends lost 2 bases at V and 7 bases at J; junction bases unmatched: 9. Germline loops: CDR1 SGHTS, CDR2 YDEGEE. CDR3 sequence reads: CASSLEGGTGQPQHF. The CDR3, as DNA: TGTGCCAGCAGCTTAGAAGGGGGCACGGGACAGCCCCAGCATTTT. The full variable domain, rest sourced from reference TRBV5-8 and TRBJ1-5, is EAGVTQSPTHLIKTRGQQATLRCSPISGHTSVYWYQQALGLGLQFLLWYDEGEERNRGNFPPRFSGRQFPNYSSELNVNALELEDSALYLCASSLEGGTGQPQHFGDGTRLSIL.

V is TRBV6-1 and J is TRBJ2-7; D perhaps matches TRBD1 (5 bases). Germline V gene sequence: CDR1 MNHNS, CDR2 SASEGT. Trimming pared 4 bases from V and 4 bases from J, leaving 26 bases between. The length of the CDR3 is 18 residues. CDR3 protein: CASSGVQGGVQTLYEQYF. CDR3 sequence (DNA): TGTGCCAGCAGTGGTGTTCAGGGTGGGGTTCAAACACTGTACGAGCAGTACTTC.

A few counts support this clone. The chain couples TRBV5-1 to TRBJ1-1; no clear D. Trimming cost V 0 bases and J 0 bases, with 6 bases left between them. CDR1 is SGHRS, CDR2 YFSETQ, per germline. CDR3 size: 14 residues. The CDR3 region is CASSLEQMNTEAFF. In nucleotides, the CDR3 is TGCGCCAGCAGCTTGGAACAGATGAACACTGAAGCTTTCTTT.

The rearrangement links TRBV7-9 to TRBJ1-1; D is unresolved. With 3 bases removed from V and 5 bases from J, the gap between germline ends came to 10 bases. This CDR3 has 13 amino acids. Germline V gene sequence: CDR1 SEHNR, CDR2 FQNEAQ (reference sequence). Here the CDR3 DNA reads TGTGCCAGCAGCTTGGGCCTCAGGACTGAAGCTTTCTTT. This codes for CASSLGLRTEAFF.

This rearrangement joins TRBV7-2 to TRBJ1-4; D ambiguous. This CDR3 contains 16 residues. Germline V gene sequence: CDR1 SGHTA, CDR2 FQGNSA. The V end was cut by 5 bases, the J end by 7 bases, with 20 bases between. CDR3 in DNA: TGTGCCAGCAGCCCTCGTATTGGGAGCTCTACTGAAAAACTGTTTTTT. Encoded protein: CASSPRIGSSTEKLFF.

V usage is TRBV11-2 and J usage is TRBJ2-5; TRBD2 agrees at 12 bases. V shed 6 bases and J 0 bases; nucleotides not matched to a gene: 5. The CDR3 runs 16 residues. Germline V lookup: CDR1 SGHAT, CDR2 FQNNGV. CDR3 protein: CASRGLAGEYQETQYF. CDR3 DNA sequence: TGTGCCAGCAGGGGACTAGCGGGTGAATACCAAGAGACCCAGTACTTC.

V gene TRBV6-2 or TRBV6-3 combines with J gene TRBJ2-1; D is unresolved. Trimming left V 5 bases short and J 0 bases short, with 11 bases between. The germline V gene encodes CDR1 MNHEY and CDR2 SVGEGT. This CDR3 has 15 amino acids. CDR3 in amino acids: CASSLQGGSYNEQFF. For the CDR3, the DNA is TGTGCCAGCAGTCTCCAAGGCGGCTCCTACAATGAGCAGTTCTTC.

The J gene is TRBJ1-5, the V gene TRBV5-4, with 7 bases lining up with TRBD1. The CDR3 extends over 14 amino acids. The germline gives CDR1 SGHNT, CDR2 YYREEE (reference sequence). With V trimmed by 1 base and J by 7 bases, 5 bases remained unmatched. CDR3 in amino acids: CASSLKGAGQPQHF. CDR3 bases: TGTGCCAGCAGCTTGAAGGGGGCGGGACAGCCCCAGCATTTT.

The chain combines TRBV5-1 with TRBJ2-3; D unclear. Deletions cut 0 bases from V and 12 bases from J, with 32 bases between. CDR1 and CDR2 from the germline V gene are SGHRS and YFSETQ. CDR3 length equals 19 residues. The CDR3 DNA is TGCGCCAGCAGCTTGGACAGAGCTTCTTCACAGATACGCAGTTCGACCCAGTATTTT. Encoded protein: CASSLDRASSQIRSSTQYF.

The rearrangement links TRBV19 to TRBJ2-2; possibly TRBD1 for D (6 bases). Trimming pared 3 bases from V and 7 bases from J, leaving 12 bases between. This CDR3 has 14 amino acids. Germline CDR1 is LNHDA and CDR2 is SQIVND (reference sequence). The chain's CDR3 is CASSMWGQSGELFF. The CDR3 coding sequence is TGTGCCAGTAGTATGTGGGGGCAGAGCGGGGAGCTGTTTTTT.